Listed here are 4 T cell receptor beta chains from one sample, sequenced in a study of blood T cells in healthy people across ages. Primed by a sample-barcoded 5' primer and a J-beta primer mix, a second PCR proceeded for about 7 to 11 cycles. TCRdb analysed the 5' RACE reads with MiXCR anew, one entry per CDR3 protein. The sample has hundreds of thousands of distinct CDR3 sequences, over 45% seen once. The sequenced sample was blood. These receptors were collected from a woman aged 55 to 70 in good health.

This clonotype was counted a few times. This chain uses TRBV4-2 with TRBJ2-1; no firm D call. This CDR3 contains 15 residues. Germline V gene lookup returns CDR1 LGHNA and CDR2 YNFKEQ. V was trimmed by 1 base and J by 1 base, leaving 8 bases between them. CDR3 sequence reads: CASSQGSASYNEQFF. The DNA of the CDR3 is TGTGCCAGCAGCCAAGGCTCCGCGTCCTACAATGAGCAGTTCTTC.

The chain couples TRBV30 to TRBJ2-1, with D possibly matching TRBD2 (6 bases). This CDR3 has 15 residues. Germline V gene sequence: CDR1 GTSNPN, CDR2 SVGIG (reference sequence). The V gene lost 3 bases and the J gene lost 4 bases, with 16 bases spanning the gap. DNA for the CDR3: TGTGCCTGGAGGAATGGAGCGGGCCTGTACAATGAGCAGTTCTTC. Translated: CAWRNGAGLYNEQFF.

The chain combines TRBV20-1 with TRBJ1-1; D is possibly TRBD1 (5 bases). This CDR3 has 15 amino acids. V gave up 5 bases and J gave up 1 base, with 17 bases separating them. Germline CDR1 DFQATT, CDR2 SNEGSKA (reference sequence). The CDR3 nucleotides read TGCAGTGCTCCCCGGGGCAGCCTGAAGAACACTGAAGCTTTCTTT. Translating it yields CSAPRGSLKNTEAFF.

This chain uses TRBV27 with TRBJ1-5; 10 positions match TRBD1. The CDR3 has 16 amino acids. Germline CDR1 is MNHEY and CDR2 is SMNVEV (reference sequence). Losses at the gene ends were 5 bases for V and 5 bases for J; bases not matched to a gene: 9. The CDR3 coding sequence is TGTGCCAGCAGTGAAACCGGGACAGGGGTTCATCAGCCCCAGCATTTT. Its protein product is CASSETGTGVHQPQHF.